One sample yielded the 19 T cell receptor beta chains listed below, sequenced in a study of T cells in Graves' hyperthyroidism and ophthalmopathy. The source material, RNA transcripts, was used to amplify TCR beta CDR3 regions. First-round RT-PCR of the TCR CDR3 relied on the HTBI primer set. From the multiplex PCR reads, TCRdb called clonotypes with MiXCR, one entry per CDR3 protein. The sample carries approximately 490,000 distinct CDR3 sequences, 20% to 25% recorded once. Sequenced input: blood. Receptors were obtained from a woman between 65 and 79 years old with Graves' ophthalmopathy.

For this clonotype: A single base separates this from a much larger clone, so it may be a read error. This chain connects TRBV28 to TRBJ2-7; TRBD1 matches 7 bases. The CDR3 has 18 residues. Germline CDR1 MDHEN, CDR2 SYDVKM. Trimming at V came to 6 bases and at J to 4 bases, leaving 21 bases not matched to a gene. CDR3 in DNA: TGTGCCAGCAGCAAGACAGTTCCGACCGGGACAGAGAGGTACGAGCAGTACTTC. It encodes CASSKTVPTGTERYEQYF. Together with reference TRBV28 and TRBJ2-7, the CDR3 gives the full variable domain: DVKVTQSSRYLVKRTGEKVFLECVQDMDHENMFWYRQDPGLGLRLIYFSYDVKMKEKGDIPEGYSVSREKKERFSLILESASTNQTSMYLCASSKTVPTGTERYEQYFGPGTRLTVT.

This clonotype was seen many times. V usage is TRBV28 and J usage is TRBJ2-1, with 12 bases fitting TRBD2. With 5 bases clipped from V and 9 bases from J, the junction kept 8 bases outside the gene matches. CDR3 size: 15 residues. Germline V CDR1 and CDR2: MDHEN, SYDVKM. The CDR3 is CASSPGTSGPSEQFF. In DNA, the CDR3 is TGTGCCAGCAGTCCTGGGACTAGCGGGCCAAGTGAGCAGTTCTTC.

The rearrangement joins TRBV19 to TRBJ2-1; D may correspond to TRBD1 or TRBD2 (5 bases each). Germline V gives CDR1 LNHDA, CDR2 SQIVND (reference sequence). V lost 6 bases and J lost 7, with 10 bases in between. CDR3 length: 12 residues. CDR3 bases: TGTGCCAGTAGACAATGGGGGAATGAGCAGTTCTTC. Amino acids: CASRQWGNEQFF.

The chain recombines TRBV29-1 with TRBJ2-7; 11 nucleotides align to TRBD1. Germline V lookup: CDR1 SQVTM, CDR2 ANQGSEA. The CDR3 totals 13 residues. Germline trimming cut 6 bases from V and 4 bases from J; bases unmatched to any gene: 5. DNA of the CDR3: TGCAGCGTCCTCGGACAGGGGGCTTACGAGCAGTACTTC. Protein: CSVLGQGAYEQYF.

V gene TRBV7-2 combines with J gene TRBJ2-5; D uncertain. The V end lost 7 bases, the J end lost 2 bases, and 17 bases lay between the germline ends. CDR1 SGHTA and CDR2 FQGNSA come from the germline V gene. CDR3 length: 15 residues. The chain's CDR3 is CASTPSLAQQETQYF. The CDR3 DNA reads TGTGCCAGCACCCCCTCCTTGGCTCAACAAGAGACCCAGTACTTC.

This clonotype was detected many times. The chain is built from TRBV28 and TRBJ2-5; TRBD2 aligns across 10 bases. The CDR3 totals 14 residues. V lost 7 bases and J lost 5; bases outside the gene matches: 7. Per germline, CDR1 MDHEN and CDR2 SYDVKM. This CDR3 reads CASKSGLADETQYF. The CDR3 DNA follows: TGTGCCAGCAAAAGTGGACTAGCGGACGAGACCCAGTACTTC.

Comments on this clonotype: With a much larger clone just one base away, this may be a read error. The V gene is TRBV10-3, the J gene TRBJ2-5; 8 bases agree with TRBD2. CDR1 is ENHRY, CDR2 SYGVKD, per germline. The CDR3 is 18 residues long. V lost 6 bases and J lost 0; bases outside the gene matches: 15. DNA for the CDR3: TGTGCCATCAGGCCCCAAGCGGGAGTGCTAACGTACCAAGAGACCCAGTACTTC. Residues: CAIRPQAGVLTYQETQYF.

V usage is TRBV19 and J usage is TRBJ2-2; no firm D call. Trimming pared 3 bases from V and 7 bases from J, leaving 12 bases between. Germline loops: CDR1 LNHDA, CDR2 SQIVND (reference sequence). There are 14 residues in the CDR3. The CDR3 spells CASSIRTAGGELFF. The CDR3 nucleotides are TGTGCCAGTAGTATCCGGACCGCCGGCGGGGAGCTGTTTTTT.

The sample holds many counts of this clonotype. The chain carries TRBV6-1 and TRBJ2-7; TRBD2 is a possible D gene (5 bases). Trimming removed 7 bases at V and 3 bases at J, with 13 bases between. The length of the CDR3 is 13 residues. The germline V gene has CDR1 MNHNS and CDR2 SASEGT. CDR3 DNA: TGTGCCAGCACCGAAGGCGGGTACTACGAGCAGTACTTC. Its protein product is CASTEGGYYEQYF.

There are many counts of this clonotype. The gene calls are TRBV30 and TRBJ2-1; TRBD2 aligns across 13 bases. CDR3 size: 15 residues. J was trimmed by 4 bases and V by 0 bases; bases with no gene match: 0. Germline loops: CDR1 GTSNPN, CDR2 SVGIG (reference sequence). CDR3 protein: CAWSVLAGGYNEQFF. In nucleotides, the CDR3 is TGTGCCTGGAGTGTACTAGCGGGAGGGTACAATGAGCAGTTCTTC. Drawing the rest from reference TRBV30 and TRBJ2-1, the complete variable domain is SQTIHQWPATLVQPVGSPLSLECTVEGTSNPNLYWYRQAAGRGLQLLFYSVGIGQISSEVPQNLSASRPQDRQFILSSKKLLLSDSGFYLCAWSVLAGGYNEQFFGPGTRLTVL.

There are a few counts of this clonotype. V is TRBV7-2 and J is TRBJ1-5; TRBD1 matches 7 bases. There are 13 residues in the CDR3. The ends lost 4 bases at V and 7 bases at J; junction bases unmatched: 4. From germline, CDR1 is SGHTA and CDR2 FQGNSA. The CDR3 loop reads CASSSDRAQPQHF. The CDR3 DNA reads TGTGCCAGCAGCTCAGACAGGGCCCAGCCCCAGCATTTT.

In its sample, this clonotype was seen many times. The CDR3 bases are TGTGCCAGCAGTCAGGGGACAGGGTACGACACCGGGGAGCTGTTTTTT. Its translation: CASSQGTGYDTGELFF. The chain joins TRBV2 to TRBJ2-2; 9 bases map to TRBD1. V was clipped by 5 bases and J by 3 bases; unmatched bases: 7. The CDR3 spans 16 residues. The V gene's germline CDR1 is SNHLY and CDR2 FYNNEI.

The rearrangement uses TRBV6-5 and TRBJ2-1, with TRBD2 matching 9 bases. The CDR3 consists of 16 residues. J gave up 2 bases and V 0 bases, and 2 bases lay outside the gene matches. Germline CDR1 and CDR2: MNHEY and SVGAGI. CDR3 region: CASSYSPSGTYNEQFF. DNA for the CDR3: TGTGCCAGCAGTTACTCGCCTAGCGGGACCTACAATGAGCAGTTCTTC.

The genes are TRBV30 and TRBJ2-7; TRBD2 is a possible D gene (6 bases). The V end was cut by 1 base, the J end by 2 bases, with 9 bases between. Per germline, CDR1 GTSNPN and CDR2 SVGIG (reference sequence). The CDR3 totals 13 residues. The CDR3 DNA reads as TGTGCCTGGAGTGCGGCGGGGACCTACGAGCAGTACTTC. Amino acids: CAWSAAGTYEQYF.

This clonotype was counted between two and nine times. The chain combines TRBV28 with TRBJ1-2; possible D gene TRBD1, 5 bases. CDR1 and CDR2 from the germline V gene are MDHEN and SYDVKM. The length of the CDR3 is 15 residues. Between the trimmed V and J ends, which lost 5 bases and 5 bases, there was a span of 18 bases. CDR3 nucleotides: TGTGCCAGCAGTCCCCGGGACGGGGAACGGTATGGCTACACCTTC. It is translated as CASSPRDGERYGYTF.

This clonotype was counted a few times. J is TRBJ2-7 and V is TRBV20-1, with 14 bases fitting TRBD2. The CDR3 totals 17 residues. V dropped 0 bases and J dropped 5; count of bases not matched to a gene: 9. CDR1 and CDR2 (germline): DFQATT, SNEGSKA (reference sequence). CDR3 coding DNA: TGCAGTGCTAGAGATCTCAGACTAGCGGGAGGGGCCCACGAGCAGTACTTC. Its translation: CSARDLRLAGGAHEQYF.

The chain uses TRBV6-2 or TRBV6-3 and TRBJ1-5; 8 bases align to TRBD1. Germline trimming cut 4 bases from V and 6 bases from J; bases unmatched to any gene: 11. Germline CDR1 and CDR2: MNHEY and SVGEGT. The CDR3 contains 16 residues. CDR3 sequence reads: CASSSGWQGAVQPQHF. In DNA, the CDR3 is TGTGCCAGCAGTTCGGGATGGCAGGGGGCTGTTCAGCCCCAGCATTTT.

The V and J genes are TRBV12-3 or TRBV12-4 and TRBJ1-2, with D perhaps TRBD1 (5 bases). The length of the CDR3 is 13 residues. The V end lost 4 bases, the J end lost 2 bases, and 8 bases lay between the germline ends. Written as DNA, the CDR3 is TGTGCCAGCAGTTGGCGGGGGAACTATGGCTACACCTTC. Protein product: CASSWRGNYGYTF.

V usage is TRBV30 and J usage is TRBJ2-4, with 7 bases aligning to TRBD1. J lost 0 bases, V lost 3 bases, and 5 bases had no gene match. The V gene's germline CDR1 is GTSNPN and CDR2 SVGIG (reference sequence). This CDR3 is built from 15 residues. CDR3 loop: CAWSFRTGAKNIQYF. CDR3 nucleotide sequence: TGTGCCTGGAGCTTCAGGACAGGAGCCAAAAACATTCAGTACTTC. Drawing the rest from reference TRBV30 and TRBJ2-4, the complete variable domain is SQTIHQWPATLVQPVGSPLSLECTVEGTSNPNLYWYRQAAGRGLQLLFYSVGIGQISSEVPQNLSASRPQDRQFILSSKKLLLSDSGFYLCAWSFRTGAKNIQYFGAGTRLSVL.